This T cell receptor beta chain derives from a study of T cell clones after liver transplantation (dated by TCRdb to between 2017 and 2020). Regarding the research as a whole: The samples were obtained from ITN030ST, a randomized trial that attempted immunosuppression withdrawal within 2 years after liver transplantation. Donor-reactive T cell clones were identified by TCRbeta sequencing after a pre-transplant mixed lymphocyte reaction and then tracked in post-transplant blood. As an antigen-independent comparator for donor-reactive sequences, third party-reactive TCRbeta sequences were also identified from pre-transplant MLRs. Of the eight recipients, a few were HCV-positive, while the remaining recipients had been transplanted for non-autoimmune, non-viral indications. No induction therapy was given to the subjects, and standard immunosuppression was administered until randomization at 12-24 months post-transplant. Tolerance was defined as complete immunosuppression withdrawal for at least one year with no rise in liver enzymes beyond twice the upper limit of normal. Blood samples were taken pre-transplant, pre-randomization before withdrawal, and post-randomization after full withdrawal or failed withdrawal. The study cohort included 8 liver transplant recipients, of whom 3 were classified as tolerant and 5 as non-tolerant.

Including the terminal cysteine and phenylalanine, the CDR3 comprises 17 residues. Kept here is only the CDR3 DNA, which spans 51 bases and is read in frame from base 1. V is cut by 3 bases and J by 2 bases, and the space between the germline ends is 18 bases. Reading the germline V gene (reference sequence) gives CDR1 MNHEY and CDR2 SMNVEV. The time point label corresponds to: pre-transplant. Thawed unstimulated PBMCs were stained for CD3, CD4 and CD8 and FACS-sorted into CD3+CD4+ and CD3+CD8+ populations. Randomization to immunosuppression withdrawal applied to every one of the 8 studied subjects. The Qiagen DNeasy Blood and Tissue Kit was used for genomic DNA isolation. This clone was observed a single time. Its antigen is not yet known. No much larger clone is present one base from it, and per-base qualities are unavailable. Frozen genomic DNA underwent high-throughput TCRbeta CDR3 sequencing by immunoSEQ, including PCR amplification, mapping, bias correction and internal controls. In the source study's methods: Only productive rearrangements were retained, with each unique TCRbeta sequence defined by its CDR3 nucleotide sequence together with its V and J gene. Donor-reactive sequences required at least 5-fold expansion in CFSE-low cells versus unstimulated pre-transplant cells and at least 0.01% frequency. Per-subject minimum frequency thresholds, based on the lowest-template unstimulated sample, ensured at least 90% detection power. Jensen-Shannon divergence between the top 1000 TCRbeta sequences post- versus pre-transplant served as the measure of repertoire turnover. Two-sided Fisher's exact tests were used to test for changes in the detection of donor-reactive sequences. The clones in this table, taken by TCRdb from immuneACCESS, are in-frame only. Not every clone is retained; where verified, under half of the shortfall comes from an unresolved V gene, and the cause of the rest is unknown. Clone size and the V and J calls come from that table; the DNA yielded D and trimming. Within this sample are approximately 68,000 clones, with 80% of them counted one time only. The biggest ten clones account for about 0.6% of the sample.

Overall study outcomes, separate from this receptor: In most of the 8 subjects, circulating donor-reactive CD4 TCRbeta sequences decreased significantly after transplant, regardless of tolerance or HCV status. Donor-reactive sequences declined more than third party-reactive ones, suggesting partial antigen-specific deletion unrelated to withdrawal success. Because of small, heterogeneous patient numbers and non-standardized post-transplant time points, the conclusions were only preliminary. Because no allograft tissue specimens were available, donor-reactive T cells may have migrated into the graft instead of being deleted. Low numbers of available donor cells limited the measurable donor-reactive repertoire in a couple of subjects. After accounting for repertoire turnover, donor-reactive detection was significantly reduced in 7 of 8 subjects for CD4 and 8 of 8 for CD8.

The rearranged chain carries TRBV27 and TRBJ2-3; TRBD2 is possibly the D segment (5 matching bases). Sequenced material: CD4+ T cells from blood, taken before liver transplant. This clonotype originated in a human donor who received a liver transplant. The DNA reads TGTGCCAGCAGTTTTTCCCGGGCCTGGAGGTCCACAGATACGCAGTATTTT. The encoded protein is CASSFSRAWRSTDTQYF.